These T cell receptor beta chains were read from a single sample in a study of human T cells and chemical hapten exposure. TCRdb passed the RACE reads through MiXCR, listing each CDR3 protein once. The data show 69,000 or so distinct CDR3 sequences, with around a tenth seen just once and about 6.9% held by the top ten. The starting material was whole blood, obtained in connection with sensitization to the hapten diphenylcyclopropenone (DPC). Every receptor here comes from a woman aged 50 to 60 with alopecia areata. Some clones in this sample may be carry-over from other donors' samples. The CDR3 runs from the conserved cysteine through the conserved F or W. Fields, in order: clone size, J gene, V gene, D gene, CDR3 DNA, CDR3 protein. D genes are given only for firm matches. Clone size is shown for a subset of rows, as once, few, many or a class of expanded clone.

clone size: few
J gene: TRBJ1-1
V gene: TRBV20-1
D gene: NA
CDR3 DNA: TGCAGTGCTAGAGTTTTTGGCCAGCTGAACACTGAAGCTTTCTTT
CDR3 protein: CSARVFGQLNTEAFF

clone size: many
J gene: TRBJ1-1
V gene: TRBV7-9
D gene: NA
CDR3 DNA: TGTGCCAGCAGCCACAACAGGAACACTGAAGCTTTCTTT
CDR3 protein: CASSHNRNTEAFF

clone size: NA
J gene: TRBJ2-7
V gene: TRBV27
D gene: NA
CDR3 DNA: TGTGCCAGCAGTTCAGGGGTGGTTCTCTACGAGCAGTACTTC
CDR3 protein: CASSSGVVLYEQYF

clone size: few
J gene: TRBJ1-2
V gene: TRBV11-2
D gene: TRBD1
CDR3 DNA: TGTGCCAGCAGCTTAGTTGACAGGGGCTATGGCTACACCTTC
CDR3 protein: CASSLVDRGYGYTF

clone size: NA
J gene: TRBJ2-2
V gene: TRBV7-2
D gene: NA
CDR3 DNA: TGTGCCAGCAGCTCGCAGCGGATAATGAACACCGGGGAGCTGTTTTTT
CDR3 protein: CASSSQRIMNTGELFF

clone size: many
J gene: TRBJ1-1
V gene: TRBV29-1
D gene: NA
CDR3 DNA: TGCAGCGGTAGTCGCCAGGGAGACCTAGAAGCTTTCTTT
CDR3 protein: CSGSRQGDLEAFF

clone size: many
J gene: TRBJ2-3
V gene: TRBV18
D gene: TRBD1
CDR3 DNA: TGTGCCAGCTCACGACAGACAGGGACCACAGATACGCAGTATTTT
CDR3 protein: CASSRQTGTTDTQYF

clone size: many
J gene: TRBJ1-1
V gene: TRBV11-2
D gene: NA
CDR3 DNA: TGTGCCAGCAGCTTAGGCTCTAACACTGAAGCTTTCTTT
CDR3 protein: CASSLGSNTEAFF

clone size: many
J gene: TRBJ2-7
V gene: TRBV3-1
D gene: TRBD2
CDR3 DNA: TGTGCCAGCAGCCACGGACTAGCGCTAAGCTCCTACGAGCAGTACTTC
CDR3 protein: CASSHGLALSSYEQYF

clone size: few
J gene: TRBJ1-1
V gene: TRBV30
D gene: TRBD1
CDR3 DNA: TGTGCCTGGACTCACACTGGGACAGGGACCACTGAAGCTTTCTTT
CDR3 protein: CAWTHTGTGTTEAFF

clone size: many
J gene: TRBJ1-2
V gene: TRBV6-5
D gene: NA
CDR3 DNA: TGTGCCAGCAGCTCCTTTGGGGGGCGTAAATATGGCTACACCTTC
CDR3 protein: CASSSFGGRKYGYTF

clone size: NA
J gene: TRBJ2-3
V gene: TRBV18
D gene: NA
CDR3 DNA: TGTGCCAGCTCACCTCTACAGGGTGGAGGAACAGATACGCAGTATTTT
CDR3 protein: CASSPLQGGGTDTQYF

clone size: NA
J gene: TRBJ2-1
V gene: TRBV5-1
D gene: NA
CDR3 DNA: TGCGCCAGCAGCCCCAGCGAGGGGTTTTGGAATGAGCAGTTCTTC
CDR3 protein: CASSPSEGFWNEQFF

clone size: many
J gene: TRBJ1-1
V gene: TRBV28
D gene: TRBD1
CDR3 DNA: TGTGCCACCCGAGGACAGGGGGACACTGAAGCTTTCTTT
CDR3 protein: CATRGQGDTEAFF

clone size: many
J gene: TRBJ2-7
V gene: TRBV3-1
D gene: NA
CDR3 DNA: TGTGCCAGCAGCCAGGAATTCGCTGAGCAGTACTTC
CDR3 protein: CASSQEFAEQYF

clone size: NA
J gene: TRBJ2-1
V gene: TRBV7-9
D gene: NA
CDR3 DNA: TGTGCCAGCAGCCGGGGGGCGGAGCAGTTCTTC
CDR3 protein: CASSRGAEQFF

clone size: many
J gene: TRBJ1-6
V gene: TRBV18
D gene: NA
CDR3 DNA: TGTGCCAGCTCTCTCAGGGGCAAGGAAAATTCACCCCTCCACTTT
CDR3 protein: CASSLRGKENSPLHF

clone size: many
J gene: TRBJ1-1
V gene: TRBV7-9
D gene: NA
CDR3 DNA: TGTGCCAGCAGCTTAACCGGCGGGGCCGGGACTGAAGCTTTCTTT
CDR3 protein: CASSLTGGAGTEAFF

clone size: few
J gene: TRBJ2-3
V gene: TRBV3-1
D gene: NA
CDR3 DNA: TGTGCCAGCAGCCACAGTTCTTGGGGGCGCACAGATACGCAGTATTTT
CDR3 protein: CASSHSSWGRTDTQYF

clone size: many
J gene: TRBJ1-1
V gene: TRBV7-3
D gene: NA
CDR3 DNA: TGTGCCAGCAGCTTAATGGGGGCGGGCACTGAAGCTTTCTTT
CDR3 protein: CASSLMGAGTEAFF

clone size: many
J gene: TRBJ2-3
V gene: TRBV20-1
D gene: NA
CDR3 DNA: TGCAGTGCTAGGAGACAGGAGCCGGCAGATACGCAGTATTTT
CDR3 protein: CSARRQEPADTQYF

clone size: few
J gene: TRBJ2-1
V gene: TRBV20-1
D gene: NA
CDR3 DNA: TGCAGTGCTAGGTTAGTTACTGAGCAGTTCTTC
CDR3 protein: CSARLVTEQFF

clone size: NA
J gene: TRBJ2-5
V gene: TRBV7-2
D gene: NA
CDR3 DNA: TGTGCCAGCAGCGCGATTATAAGCCAAGAGACCCAGTACTTC
CDR3 protein: CASSAIISQETQYF

clone size: few
J gene: TRBJ2-5
V gene: TRBV14
D gene: TRBD2
CDR3 DNA: TGTGCCAGCAGCCAAGGATGGGGACTAGCAAGAGAGACCCAGTACTTC
CDR3 protein: CASSQGWGLARETQYF

clone size: few
J gene: TRBJ2-1
V gene: TRBV30
D gene: NA
CDR3 DNA: TGTGCCTGGAGCGGATCCTACAATGAGCAGTTCTTC
CDR3 protein: CAWSGSYNEQFF

clone size: many
J gene: TRBJ2-5
V gene: TRBV5-4
D gene: NA
CDR3 DNA: TGTGCCAGCAGCCTTACCTCGCGCCAAGAGACCCAGTACTTC
CDR3 protein: CASSLTSRQETQYF

clone size: many
J gene: TRBJ2-2
V gene: TRBV11-2
D gene: NA
CDR3 DNA: TGTGCCAGCAGCCAACCTCTGTCGGGAGAAACCGGGGAGCTGTTTTTT
CDR3 protein: CASSQPLSGETGELFF

clone size: few
J gene: TRBJ2-1
V gene: TRBV6-5
D gene: TRBD2
CDR3 DNA: TGTGCCAGCAGTCTGCGGACTAGCGGGACGTCCTACAATGAGCAGTTCTTC
CDR3 protein: CASSLRTSGTSYNEQFF

clone size: many
J gene: TRBJ1-1
V gene: TRBV18
D gene: NA
CDR3 DNA: TGTGCCAGCTCACCACCGGGGCAGGGTAACCCTGAAGCTTTCTTT
CDR3 protein: CASSPPGQGNPEAFF

clone size: few
J gene: TRBJ1-3
V gene: TRBV29-1
D gene: TRBD1
CDR3 DNA: TGCAGCGTTGTGGGGACAGACGGAAACACCATATATTTT
CDR3 protein: CSVVGTDGNTIYF

clone size: many
J gene: TRBJ1-2
V gene: TRBV27
D gene: TRBD1
CDR3 DNA: TGTGCCAGCAGTTCCGGGACAGGTTCGAAAGGCTACACCTTC
CDR3 protein: CASSSGTGSKGYTF

clone size: few
J gene: TRBJ1-1
V gene: TRBV18
D gene: NA
CDR3 DNA: TGTGCCAGCTCACCGAAACCGAACACTGAAGCTTTCTTT
CDR3 protein: CASSPKPNTEAFF